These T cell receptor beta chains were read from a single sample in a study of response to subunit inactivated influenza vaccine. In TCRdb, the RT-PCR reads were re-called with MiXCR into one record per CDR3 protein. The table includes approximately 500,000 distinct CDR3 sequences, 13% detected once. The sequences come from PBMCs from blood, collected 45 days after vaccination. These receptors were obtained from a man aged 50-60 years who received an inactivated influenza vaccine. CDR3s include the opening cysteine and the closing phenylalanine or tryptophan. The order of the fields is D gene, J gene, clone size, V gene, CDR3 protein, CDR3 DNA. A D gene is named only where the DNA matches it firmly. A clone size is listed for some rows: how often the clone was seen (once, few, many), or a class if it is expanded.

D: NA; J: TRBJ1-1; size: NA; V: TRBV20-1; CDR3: CSARVGMGNTEAFF; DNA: TGCAGTGCCCGGGTGGGAATGGGGAACACTGAAGCTTTCTTT
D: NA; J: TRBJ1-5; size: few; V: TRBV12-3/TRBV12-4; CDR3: CASRWTDSNQPQHF; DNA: TGTGCCAGCAGGTGGACAGATAGCAATCAGCCCCAGCATTTT
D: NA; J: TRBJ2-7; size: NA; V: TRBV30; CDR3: CAWMLSDFSSYEQYF; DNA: TGTGCCTGGATGCTAAGCGATTTCAGCTCCTACGAGCAGTACTTC
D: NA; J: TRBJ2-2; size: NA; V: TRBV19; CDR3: CASSTSGTGELFF; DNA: TGTGCCAGTAGTACCTCGGGCACCGGGGAGCTGTTTTTT
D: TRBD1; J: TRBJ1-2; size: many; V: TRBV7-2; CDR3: CASSTGTANYGYTF; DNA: TGTGCCAGCAGCACGGGGACAGCAAACTATGGCTACACCTTC
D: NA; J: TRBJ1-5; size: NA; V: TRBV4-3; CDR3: CASSQDLKIGQPQHF; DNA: TGCGCCAGCAGCCAAGATCTCAAAATTGGACAGCCCCAGCATTTT
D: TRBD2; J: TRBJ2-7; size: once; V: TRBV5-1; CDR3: CASSPPGGRAPYEQYF; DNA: TGCGCCAGCAGCCCCCCCGGCGGGAGGGCCCCCTACGAGCAGTACTTC
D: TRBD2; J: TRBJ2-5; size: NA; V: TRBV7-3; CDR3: CASSSQGGETQYF; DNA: TGTGCCAGCAGCTCCCAGGGAGGGGAGACCCAGTACTTC
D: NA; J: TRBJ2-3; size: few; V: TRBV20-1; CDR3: CSARGQPRQATSTDTQYF; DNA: TGCAGTGCTAGAGGCCAGCCTCGACAGGCTACTAGCACAGATACGCAGTATTTT
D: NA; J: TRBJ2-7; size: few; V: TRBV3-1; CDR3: CASSQKGTNEQYF; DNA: TGTGCCAGCAGCCAGAAAGGGACAAACGAGCAGTACTTC
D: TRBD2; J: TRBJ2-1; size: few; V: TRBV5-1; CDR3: CASSRLAGGYEQFF; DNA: TGCGCCAGCAGCAGGCTGGCGGGGGGATATGAGCAGTTCTTC
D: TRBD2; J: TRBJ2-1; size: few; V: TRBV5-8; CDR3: CASRLQRGLYNEQFF; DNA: TGTGCCAGCAGACTCCAGCGGGGGCTTTACAATGAGCAGTTCTTC
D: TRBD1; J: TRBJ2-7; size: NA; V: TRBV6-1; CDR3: CASRPGQGSPYEQYF; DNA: TGTGCCAGCAGACCAGGACAGGGCTCTCCCTACGAGCAGTACTTC
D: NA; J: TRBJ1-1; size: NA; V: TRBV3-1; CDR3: CASNQGGEAFF; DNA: TGTGCCAGCAACCAAGGGGGTGAAGCTTTCTTT
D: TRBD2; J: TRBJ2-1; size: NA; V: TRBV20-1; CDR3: CSASPTSGRVGNEQFF; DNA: TGCAGTGCTAGCCCGACTAGCGGGAGGGTAGGCAATGAGCAGTTCTTC
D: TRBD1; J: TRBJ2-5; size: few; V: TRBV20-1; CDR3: CSADRGEETQYF; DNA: TGCAGTGCCGACAGGGGGGAAGAGACCCAGTACTTC
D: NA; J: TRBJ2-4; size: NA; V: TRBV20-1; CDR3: CSARDAPEAKNIQYF; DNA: TGCAGTGCTAGAGATGCTCCAGAAGCCAAAAACATTCAGTACTTC
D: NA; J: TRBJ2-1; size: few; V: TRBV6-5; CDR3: CASSYSGSTYNEQFF; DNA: TGTGCCAGCAGTTATTCCGGGAGCACCTACAATGAGCAGTTCTTC
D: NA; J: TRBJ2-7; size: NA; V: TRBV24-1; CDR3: CATSDGVQGYNEQYF; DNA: TGTGCCACCAGTGACGGGGTACAGGGTTACAACGAGCAGTACTTC
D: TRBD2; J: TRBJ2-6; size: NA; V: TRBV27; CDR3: CASSPGGGPGANVLTF; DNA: TGTGCCAGCAGCCCGGGGGGGGGCCCTGGGGCCAACGTCCTGACTTTC
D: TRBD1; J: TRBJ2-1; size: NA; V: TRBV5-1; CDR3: CASSLDRTTGGKQFF; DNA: TGCGCCAGCAGCTTGGACCGCACTACAGGGGGCAAGCAGTTCTTC
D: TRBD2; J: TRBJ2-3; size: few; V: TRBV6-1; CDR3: CASSAAGGRGGDTQYF; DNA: TGTGCCAGCAGTGCGGCGGGAGGGCGGGGAGGAGATACGCAGTATTTT
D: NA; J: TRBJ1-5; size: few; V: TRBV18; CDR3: CPSSPGSVQISQPQHF; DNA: TGCCCCAGCTCACCAGGCAGTGTCCAAATAAGCCAGCCCCAGCATTTT
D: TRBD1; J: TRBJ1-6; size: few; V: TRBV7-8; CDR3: CASSSGQGIGSPLHF; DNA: TGTGCCAGCAGCTCGGGACAGGGAATCGGCTCACCCCTCCACTTT
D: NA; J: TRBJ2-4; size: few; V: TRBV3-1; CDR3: CASSPGANIQYF; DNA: TGTGCCAGCAGCCCCGGGGCCAACATTCAGTACTTC
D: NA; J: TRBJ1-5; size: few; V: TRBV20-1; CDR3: CSASHKMKVGNQPQHF; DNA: TGCAGTGCTAGCCACAAAATGAAGGTCGGCAATCAGCCCCAGCATTTT
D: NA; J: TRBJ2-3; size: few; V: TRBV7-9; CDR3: CASSLATVHYF; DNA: TGTGCCAGCAGCTTAGCCACGGTTCATTATTTT
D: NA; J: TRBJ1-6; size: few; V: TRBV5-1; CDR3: CASSLETGGKPPLHF; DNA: TGCGCCAGCAGCTTGGAGACCGGGGGCAAGCCACCCCTCCACTTT
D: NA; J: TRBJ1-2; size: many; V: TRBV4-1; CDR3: CASHDGRDGYTF; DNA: TGCGCCAGTCACGACGGGAGAGATGGCTACACCTTC
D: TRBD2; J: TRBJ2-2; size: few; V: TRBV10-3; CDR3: CAIKSGVGTGELFF; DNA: TGTGCCATCAAGAGCGGGGTTGGCACCGGGGAGCTGTTTTTT
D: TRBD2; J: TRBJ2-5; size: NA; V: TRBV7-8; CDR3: CASSYLGTSSETQYF; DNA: TGTGCCAGCAGCTATCTCGGGACTAGCTCAGAGACCCAGTACTTC
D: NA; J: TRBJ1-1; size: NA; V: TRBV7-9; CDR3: CASSLYGTEAFF; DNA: TGTGCCAGCAGCTTATATGGCACTGAAGCTTTCTTT
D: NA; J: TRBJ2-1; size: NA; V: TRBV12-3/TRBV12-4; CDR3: CASSLGVAMNEQFF; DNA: TGTGCCAGCAGTTTGGGTGTGGCGATGAATGAGCAGTTCTTC
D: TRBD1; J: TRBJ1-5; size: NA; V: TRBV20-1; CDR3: CSARFQGVSFQPQHF; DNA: TGCAGTGCTCGATTCCAGGGGGTGAGTTTTCAGCCCCAGCATTTT
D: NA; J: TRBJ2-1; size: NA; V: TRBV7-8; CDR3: CASSPGAAGVNEQFF; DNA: TGTGCCAGCAGCCCCGGAGCGGCAGGGGTCAATGAGCAGTTCTTC
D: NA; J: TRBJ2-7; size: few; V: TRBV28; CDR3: CASIKTGRSSYEQYF; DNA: TGTGCCAGCATCAAGACCGGACGCAGCTCCTACGAGCAGTACTTC
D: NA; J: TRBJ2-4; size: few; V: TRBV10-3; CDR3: CAISEGQSLAKNIQYF; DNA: TGTGCCATCAGTGAGGGACAGTCATTAGCCAAAAACATTCAGTACTTC
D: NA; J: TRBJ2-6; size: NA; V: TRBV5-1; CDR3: CASSAQNSGANVLTF; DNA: TGCGCCAGCAGCGCCCAGAACTCTGGGGCCAACGTCCTGACTTTC
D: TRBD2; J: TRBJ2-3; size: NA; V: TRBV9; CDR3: CASSASGTSGTDTQYF; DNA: TGTGCCAGCAGCGCATCCGGGACTAGCGGCACAGATACGCAGTATTTT
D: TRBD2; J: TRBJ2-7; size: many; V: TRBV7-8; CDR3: CASSLDLAGGREQYF; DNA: TGTGCCAGCAGCTTAGATCTAGCGGGGGGGCGCGAGCAGTACTTC
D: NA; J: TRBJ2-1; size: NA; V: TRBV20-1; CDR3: CSARDWGYTYNEQFF; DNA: TGCAGTGCTAGAGATTGGGGGTACACCTACAATGAGCAGTTCTTC
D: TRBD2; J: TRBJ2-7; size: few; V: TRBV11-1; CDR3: CASSPGLAGPFVSYEQYF; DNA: TGTGCCAGCAGTCCGGGACTAGCGGGCCCATTCGTCTCCTACGAGCAGTACTTC
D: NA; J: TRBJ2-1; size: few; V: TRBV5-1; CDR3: CASSSRKHVPSPKSSYNEQFF; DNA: TGCGCCAGCAGCTCCCGGAAACATGTTCCTTCCCCCAAGAGCTCCTACAATGAGCAGTTCTTC